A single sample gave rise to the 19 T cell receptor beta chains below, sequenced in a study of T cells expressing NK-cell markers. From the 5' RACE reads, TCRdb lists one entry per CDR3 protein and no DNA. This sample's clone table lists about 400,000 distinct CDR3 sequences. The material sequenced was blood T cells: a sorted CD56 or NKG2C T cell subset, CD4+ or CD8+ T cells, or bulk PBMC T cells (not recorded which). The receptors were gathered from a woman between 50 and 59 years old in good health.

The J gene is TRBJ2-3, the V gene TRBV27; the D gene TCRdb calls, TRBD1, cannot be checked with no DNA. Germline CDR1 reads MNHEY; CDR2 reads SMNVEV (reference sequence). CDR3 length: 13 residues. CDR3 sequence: CASSGSGPNTQYF.

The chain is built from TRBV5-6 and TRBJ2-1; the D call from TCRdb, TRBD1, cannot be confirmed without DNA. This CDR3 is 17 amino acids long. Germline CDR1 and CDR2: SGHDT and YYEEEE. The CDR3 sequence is CASSFKLPGQSNNEQFF.

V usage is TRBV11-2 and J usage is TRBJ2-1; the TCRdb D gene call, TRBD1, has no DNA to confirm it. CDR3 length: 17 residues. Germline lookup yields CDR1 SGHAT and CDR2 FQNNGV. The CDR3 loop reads CASSLDWGGRANNEQFF.

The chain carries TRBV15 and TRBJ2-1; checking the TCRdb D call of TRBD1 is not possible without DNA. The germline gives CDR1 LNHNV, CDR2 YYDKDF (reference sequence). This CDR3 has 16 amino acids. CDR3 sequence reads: CATSRDPGRRNNEQFF. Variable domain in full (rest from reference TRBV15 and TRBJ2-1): DAMVIQNPRYQVTQFGKPVTLSCSQTLNHNVMYWYQQKSSQAPKLLFHYYDKDFNNEADTPDNFQSRRPNTSFCFLDIRSPGLGDTAMYLCATSRDPGRRNNEQFFGPGTRLTVL.

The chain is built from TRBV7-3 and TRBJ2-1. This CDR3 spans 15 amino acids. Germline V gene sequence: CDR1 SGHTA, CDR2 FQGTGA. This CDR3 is CASSFSGSSYNEQFF.

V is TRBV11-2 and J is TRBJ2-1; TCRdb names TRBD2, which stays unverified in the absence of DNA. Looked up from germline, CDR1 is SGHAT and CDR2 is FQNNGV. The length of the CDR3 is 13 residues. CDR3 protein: CASSLGGLAQQFF. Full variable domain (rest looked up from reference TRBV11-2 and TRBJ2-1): EAGVAQSPRYKIIEKRQSVAFWCNPISGHATLYWYQQILGQGPKLLIQFQNNGVVDDSQLPKDRFSAERLKGVDSTLKIQPAKLEDSAVYLCASSLGGLAQQFFGPGTRLTVL.

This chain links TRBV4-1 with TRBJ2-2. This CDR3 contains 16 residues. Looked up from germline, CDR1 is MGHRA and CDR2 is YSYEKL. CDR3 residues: CASSQRDGPNTGELFF.

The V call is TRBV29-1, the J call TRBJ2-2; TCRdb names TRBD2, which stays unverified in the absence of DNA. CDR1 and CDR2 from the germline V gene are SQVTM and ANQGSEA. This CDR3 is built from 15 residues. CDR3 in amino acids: CSVEGSGRNTGELFF.

This CDR3 reads CASRPLAGLEQFF. This rearrangement joins TRBV4-1 to TRBJ2-1; the D call of TRBD2 rests on TCRdb alone, since no DNA is present to check it. The CDR3 has 13 residues. CDR1 is MGHRA and CDR2 is YSYEKL in the germline V gene.

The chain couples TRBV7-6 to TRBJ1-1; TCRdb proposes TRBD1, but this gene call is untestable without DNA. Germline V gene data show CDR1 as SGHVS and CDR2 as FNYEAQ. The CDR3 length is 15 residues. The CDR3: CASSPWDRAYTEAFF.

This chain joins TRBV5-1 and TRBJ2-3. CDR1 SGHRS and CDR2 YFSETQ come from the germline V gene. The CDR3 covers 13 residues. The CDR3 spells CASASLMGDTQYF.

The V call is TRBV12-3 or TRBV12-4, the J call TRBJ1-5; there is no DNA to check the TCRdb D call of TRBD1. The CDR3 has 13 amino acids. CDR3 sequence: CASTIDPGQPQHF.

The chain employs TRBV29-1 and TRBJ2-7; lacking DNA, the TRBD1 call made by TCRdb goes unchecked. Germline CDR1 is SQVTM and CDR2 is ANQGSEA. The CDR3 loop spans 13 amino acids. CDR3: CSVDVTGLYEQYF.

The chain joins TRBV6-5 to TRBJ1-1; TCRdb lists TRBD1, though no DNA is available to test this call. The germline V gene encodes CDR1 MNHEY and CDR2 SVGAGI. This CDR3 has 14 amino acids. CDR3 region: CASSKSTVGTEAFF.

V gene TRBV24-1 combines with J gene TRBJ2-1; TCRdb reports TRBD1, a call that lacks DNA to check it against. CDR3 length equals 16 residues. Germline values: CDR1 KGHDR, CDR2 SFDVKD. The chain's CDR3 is CATSGWEGTGWDEQFF.

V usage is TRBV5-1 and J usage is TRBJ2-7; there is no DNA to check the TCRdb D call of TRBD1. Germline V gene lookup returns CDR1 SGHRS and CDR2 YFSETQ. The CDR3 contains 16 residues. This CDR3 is CASSLLRGDPFYEQYF. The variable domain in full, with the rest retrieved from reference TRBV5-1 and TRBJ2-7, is KAGVTQTPRYLIKTRGQQVTLSCSPISGHRSVSWYQQTPGQGLQFLFEYFSETQRNKGNFPGRFSGRQFSNSRSEMNVSTLELGDSALYLCASSLLRGDPFYEQYFGPGTRLTVT.

The CDR3 loop reads CASSGTGLAKNIQYF. This rearrangement joins TRBV12-3 or TRBV12-4 to TRBJ2-4; as DNA is missing, the TRBD1 call by TCRdb cannot be tested. The CDR3 totals 15 residues.

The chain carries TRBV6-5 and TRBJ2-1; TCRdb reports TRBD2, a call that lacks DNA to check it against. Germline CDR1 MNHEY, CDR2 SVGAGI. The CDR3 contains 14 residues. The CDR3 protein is CASSPEAGYNEQFF.

CDR3 residues: CASSPSDPTWGTDTQYF. The J gene is TRBJ2-3, the V gene TRBV27; TCRdb's assignment of TRBD2 cannot be checked, as there is no DNA. The CDR3 is 17 amino acids. CDR1 MNHEY and CDR2 SMNVEV come from the germline V gene (reference sequence).